The 30 T cell receptor beta chains reported below all come from one sample, sequenced in a study of identifying expanded T cells in peripheral blood. The method was immunoSEQ multiplex PCR; TCRdb's version includes in-frame clones alone and lacks a portion of them. The table has about 120,000 clones, 84% seen once. The specimen was blood. The receptors here all came from a person aged 18-70 years in good health.

The chain recombines TRBV5-4 with TRBJ1-2; a weak D match, TRBD1 (5 bases). Deletions cut 3 bases from V and 3 bases from J, with 15 bases between. The length of the CDR3 is 15 residues. Germline CDR1 and CDR2: SGHNT and YYREEE (reference sequence). The CDR3 bases are TGTGCCAGCAGCTCGCCGGCAGGGCCGGACTATGGCTACACCTTC. This codes for CASSSPAGPDYGYTF.

The sample holds one count of this clone. The chain carries TRBV15 and TRBJ2-1, with TRBD1 matching 9 bases. Trimming at V came to 5 bases and at J to 4 bases, leaving 6 bases not matched to a gene. Germline assignment: CDR1 LNHNV and CDR2 YYDKDF (reference sequence). The CDR3 sequence is 15 residues long. This CDR3 reads CATSGRTGAYNEQFF. CDR3 DNA: TGTGCCACCAGCGGGAGGACAGGGGCTTACAATGAGCAGTTCTTC.

J is TRBJ1-5 and V is TRBV19; 8 bases line up with TRBD1. The V gene end was trimmed by 10 bases and the J gene end by 4 bases; junction bases not matched to a gene: 9. Looked up from germline, CDR1 is LNHDA and CDR2 is SQIVND (reference sequence). The CDR3 spans 14 residues. CDR3: CATHTDRVNQPQHF. The DNA for the CDR3 is TGTGCCACCCATACGGACAGGGTAAATCAGCCCCAGCATTTT. The full variable domain, rest sourced from reference TRBV19 and TRBJ1-5, is DGGITQSPKYLFRKEGQNVTLSCEQNLNHDAMYWYRQDPGQGLRLIYYSQIVNDFQKGDIAEGYSVSREKKESFPLTVTSAQKNPTAFYLCATHTDRVNQPQHFGDGTRLSIL.

The chain combines TRBV7-8 with TRBJ1-2, with D maybe TRBD1 (6 bases). V was shortened by 4 bases and J by 5 bases, with 17 bases between the two germline ends. Germline loops: CDR1 SGHVS, CDR2 FQNEAQ. This CDR3 region has 15 residues. CDR3 nucleotide sequence: TGTGCCAGCAGCTCTCGCCGGGACATCTCGTATGGCTACACCTTC. Translation gives CASSSRRDISYGYTF.

The V gene is TRBV2, the J gene TRBJ2-7; D not resolved. Trimming took off 7 bases at V and 3 bases at J, with 16 bases between the two ends. This CDR3 contains 14 residues. CDR1 is SNHLY and CDR2 is FYNNEI in the germline V gene. CDR3 DNA sequence: TGTGCCAGCACTCCACATACAACAAGCTACGAGCAGTACTTC. It translates to CASTPHTTSYEQYF.

This clone appeared once. This sequence joins TRBV28 and TRBJ1-2; D is perhaps TRBD1 (5 bases). The CDR3 is 12 residues long. V was shortened by 8 bases and J by 5 bases, with 12 bases between the two germline ends. Germline V gene lookup returns CDR1 MDHEN and CDR2 SYDVKM. The CDR3 here is CASEGTVYGYTF. In DNA, the CDR3 is TGTGCCAGCGAGGGGACGGTATATGGCTACACCTTC.

This chain links TRBV27 with TRBJ1-1, with TRBD1 matching 9 bases. The junction had 7 bases not matched to a gene; V was cut back by 2 bases and J by 0 bases. The CDR3 runs 17 residues. Germline lookup yields CDR1 MNHEY and CDR2 SMNVEV (reference sequence). As DNA, the CDR3 is TGTGCCAGCAGTTTAGAAAACAGGGGGCGGGTGAACACTGAAGCTTTCTTT. It codes for CASSLENRGRVNTEAFF.

This clone was counted once. The chain uses TRBV2 and TRBJ1-1, with 7 bases fitting TRBD1. The CDR3 sequence is 15 residues long. With V trimmed by 6 bases and J by 0 bases, 7 bases remained unmatched. Germline V lookup: CDR1 SNHLY, CDR2 FYNNEI. The CDR3: CASSPRGAMNTEAFF. CDR3 nucleotides: TGTGCCAGCAGCCCCAGGGGGGCCATGAACACTGAAGCTTTCTTT.

The chain employs TRBV25-1 and TRBJ1-2; TRBD1 aligns across 7 bases. The CDR3 has 14 residues. Trimming cost V 6 bases and J 8 bases; bases outside gene matches: 12. Per germline, CDR1 MGHDK and CDR2 SYGVNS. The CDR3 sequence: CASSPSTGVWGYTF. In DNA form, the CDR3 reads TGTGCCAGCAGCCCTTCCACAGGGGTTTGGGGCTACACCTTC.

The chain combines TRBV7-9 with TRBJ2-1, with D perhaps given as TRBD1 or TRBD2 (5 bases each). V lost 4 bases, J lost 12 bases, and 25 bases lay in between. The CDR3 consists of 16 residues. The germline CDR1 and CDR2 sequences are SEHNR and FQNEAQ (reference sequence). CDR3: CASSSVAGAAVNGQFF. As DNA, the CDR3 is TGTGCCAGCAGCTCGGTAGCCGGGGCAGCGGTCAACGGGCAGTTCTTC.

V and J are TRBV7-8 and TRBJ1-6; D gene ambiguous. V shed 1 base and J shed 0 bases, with 4 bases lying between them. CDR1 SGHVS and CDR2 FQNEAQ come from the germline V gene. There are 15 residues in the CDR3. The CDR3 sequence: CASSLVSSYNSPLHF. For the CDR3, the DNA is TGTGCCAGCAGCTTAGTGAGCTCCTATAATTCACCCCTCCACTTT.

This sequence joins TRBV9 and TRBJ1-3, with 7 bases fitting TRBD1. CDR1 and CDR2 from the germline V gene are SGDLS and YYNGEE. CDR3 length: 18 residues. J gave up 0 bases and V 3 bases, and 12 bases lay outside the gene matches. DNA for the CDR3: TGTGCCAGCAGCGGAACGACAGGGCTGCGAATCTCTGGAAACACCATATATTTT. This codes for CASSGTTGLRISGNTIYF.

The CDR3 protein is CANERGSSYNEQFF. The DNA of the CDR3 is TGTGCCAACGAGCGGGGTAGCTCCTACAATGAGCAGTTCTTC. The chain joins TRBV2 to TRBJ2-1, with 7 nucleotides matching TRBD2. Germline V CDR1 and CDR2: SNHLY, FYNNEI. This CDR3 has 14 residues. J lost 0 bases, V lost 10 bases, and 6 bases had no gene match.

The CDR3 nucleotides read TGTGCCAGCGAGCAGGACACCGGGGAGCTGTTTTTT. Translating it yields CASEQDTGELFF. The chain carries TRBV6-6 and TRBJ2-2; D uncertain. CDR3 length: 12 residues. Germline V gives CDR1 MNHNY, CDR2 SVGAGI (reference sequence). Trimming removed 8 bases from V and 3 bases from J, with 7 bases in between.

The chain combines TRBV2 with TRBJ2-1; 10 bases align to TRBD1. This CDR3 comprises 13 residues. Trimming removed 10 bases from V and 7 bases from J; junction bases left unmatched: 7. Germline CDR1 reads SNHLY; CDR2 reads FYNNEI. CDR3 loop: CATPGQGWNEQFF. In nucleotides, the CDR3 is TGTGCCACACCGGGACAGGGGTGGAATGAGCAGTTCTTC.

J is TRBJ1-5 and V is TRBV7-6; TRBD1 might be the D (6 bases). This CDR3 is 18 amino acids long. The germline V and J ends were trimmed by 1 base and 0 bases, with 16 bases remaining between them. Germline assignment: CDR1 SGHVS and CDR2 FNYEAQ. The CDR3 reads CASSLEGGGVYSNQPQHF. CDR3 nucleotides: TGTGCCAGCAGCTTAGAGGGGGGAGGGGTTTATAGCAATCAGCCCCAGCATTTT.

The chain uses TRBV4-3 and TRBJ2-5; D perhaps matches TRBD2 (5 bases). Germline CDR1 LGHNA, CDR2 YSLEER. The CDR3 spans 15 residues. Trimming cost V 2 bases and J 4 bases, with 14 bases left between them. CDR3 sequence (DNA): TGCGCCAGCAGCCAATCTTCGGGAACGGGAGAGACCCAGTACTTC. Translating it yields CASSQSSGTGETQYF.

This chain connects TRBV18 to TRBJ2-2; D possibly corresponds to TRBD2 (6 bases). The CDR3 is made up of 14 amino acids. Germline V CDR1 and CDR2: KGHSH, LQKENI. V was shortened by 4 bases and J by 7 bases, with 13 bases between the two germline ends. In nucleotides, the CDR3 is TGTGCCAGCTCACAGCAGGAGGGAGACGGGGAGCTGTTTTTT. Protein sequence: CASSQQEGDGELFF.

The rearrangement joins TRBV6-5 to TRBJ1-1; D perhaps matches TRBD1 (6 bases). The CDR3 totals 14 residues. CDR1 and CDR2 (germline): MNHEY, SVGAGI. Trimming shortened V by 5 bases and J by 7 bases, and 17 bases separated the two germline ends. The CDR3 DNA reads TGTGCCAGCAGTCCCTCAGGGGAAGGTGGTGAAGCTTTCTTT. This codes for CASSPSGEGGEAFF.

The chain has TRBV18 and TRBJ1-3; D gene unclear. Germline CDR1 KGHSH, CDR2 LQKENI. V lost 3 bases, J lost 1 base, and 16 bases lay in between. The CDR3 has 17 residues. DNA of the CDR3: TGTGCCAGCTCACCCGTTACCGGGAGAAAGTCTGGAAACACCATATATTTT. This translates into CASSPVTGRKSGNTIYF.

The CDR3 here is CASSLNSRRHRTYNSPLHF. DNA of the CDR3: TGTGCCAGCAGCTTAAATTCGCGCAGGCACCGCACCTATAATTCACCCCTCCACTTT. The chain links TRBV7-2 to TRBJ1-6, with unresolved D. Per the germline V gene, CDR1 is SGHTA and CDR2 is FQGNSA. V shed 2 bases and J shed 2 bases, with 19 bases lying between them. This CDR3 has 19 amino acids.

CDR3 DNA: TGTGCCAGCAGCGTCGCAAGGGAGGGGGGAGGAGCTTTCTTT. Translating it yields CASSVAREGGGAFF. The genes are TRBV9 and TRBJ1-1; a possible D gene is TRBD1 (6 bases). CDR3 size: 14 residues. The V end was cut by 2 bases, the J end by 10 bases, with 18 bases between. Germline-derived CDR1 and CDR2 are SGDLS and YYNGEE.

The count of this clone is one. This rearrangement joins TRBV19 to TRBJ2-6; 9 bases are a match to TRBD1. After removal of 6 bases from V and 0 bases from J, the junction contained 3 bases not matched to a gene. CDR1 and CDR2 (germline): LNHDA, SQIVND (reference sequence). The CDR3 runs to 16 residues. The CDR3 DNA follows: TGTGCCAGTAGACAGGGGGCCTCCTCTGGGGCCAACGTCCTGACTTTC. Protein: CASRQGASSGANVLTF.

The chain is built from TRBV19 and TRBJ1-3; perhaps TRBD1 as D (5 bases). V lost 3 bases, J lost 0 bases, and 6 bases lay in between. The length of the CDR3 is 14 residues. Per germline, CDR1 LNHDA and CDR2 SQIVND (reference sequence). This chain's CDR3 is CASSMTVSGNTIYF. For the CDR3, the DNA is TGTGCCAGTAGTATGACAGTCTCTGGAAACACCATATATTTT.

This chain links TRBV7-2 with TRBJ1-3, with D perhaps TRBD1 (5 bases). The CDR3 totals 15 residues. Deletions cut 5 bases from V and 3 bases from J, with 14 bases between. Germline loops: CDR1 SGHTA, CDR2 FQGNSA. The CDR3 sequence: CASSPTTVRGNTIYF. DNA for the CDR3: TGTGCCAGCAGCCCCACGACAGTACGTGGAAACACCATATATTTT.

This clone was observed once. Here the CDR3 DNA reads TGTGCCAGCAGCGCCCATGCTCAGAGCTCCTACGAGCAGTACTTC. Amino acid sequence: CASSAHAQSSYEQYF. The J gene is TRBJ2-7, the V gene TRBV9; unclear D gene. Between the trimmed V and J ends, which lost 3 bases and 0 bases, there was a span of 13 bases. The CDR3 length is 15 residues. Germline V gene data show CDR1 as SGDLS and CDR2 as YYNGEE.

This clone has a handful of counts. The chain is built from TRBV9 and TRBJ1-6, with TRBD1 identical over 11 bases. The CDR3 extends over 14 amino acids. The germline V gene has CDR1 SGDLS and CDR2 YYNGEE. The V segment lost 6 bases and the J segment 9 bases; nucleotides outside the gene matches: 5. The CDR3 here is CASNLGQGVSPLHF. The CDR3 region has the DNA TGTGCCAGCAACCTGGGACAGGGGGTTTCACCCCTCCACTTT.

V usage is TRBV27 and J usage is TRBJ1-2; no reliable D call. This CDR3 contains 14 residues. Looked up from germline, CDR1 is MNHEY and CDR2 is SMNVEV (reference sequence). Trimming cost V 0 bases and J 3 bases, with 8 bases left between them. The CDR3 loop is CASSLSAGYYGYTF. The CDR3 DNA is TGTGCCAGCAGTTTATCGGCGGGCTACTATGGCTACACCTTC.

The chain combines TRBV9 with TRBJ1-2, with D possibly TRBD1 on 6 matching bases. V was cut by 3 bases and J by 2 bases, with 14 bases left in between. Per the germline V gene, CDR1 is SGDLS and CDR2 is YYNGEE. The CDR3 contains 15 residues. Written as DNA, the CDR3 is TGTGCCAGCAGCGCTTCTACCACAGGGAACTATGGCTACACCTTC. Translated, it gives CASSASTTGNYGYTF.

J is TRBJ1-4 and V is TRBV5-6, with 10 nucleotides matching TRBD1. The CDR3 is 15 residues long. Unmatched junction bases numbered 3, after V lost 1 base and J lost 6 bases. Germline CDR1 is SGHDT and CDR2 is YYEEEE. CDR3 bases: TGTGCCAGCAGCTTGACCGGGACAGGGGATGAAAAACTGTTTTTT. It yields the protein CASSLTGTGDEKLFF. Drawing the rest from reference TRBV5-6 and TRBJ1-4, the complete variable domain is DAGVTQSPTHLIKTRGQQVTLRCSPKSGHDTVSWYQQALGQGPQFIFQYYEEEERQRGNFPDRFSGHQFPNYSSELNVNALLLGDSALYLCASSLTGTGDEKLFFGSGTQLSVL.